Sequencing of this T cell receptor (beta chain) was carried out in a study of T cell responses to AZD1222 COVID-19 vaccine. With regard to this clone: Its cognate antigen is unknown.

Study-level points and caveats: Only six or seven AZD1222 recipients tested seropositive at baseline. Among vaccine-associated CD4 TCRs, coverage spanned spike, with dominance at 160-218 and 743-854. Females outnumbered males among donors, who were mostly white British; clonal diversity was possibly underestimated.

Method: immunoSEQ multiplex PCR; TCRdb's copy keeps in-frame clones and lacks some. Among about 190,000 clones listed, approximately 92% were seen once. The V gene end was trimmed by 6 bases and the J gene end by 2 bases; junction bases not matched to a gene: 4. The CDR3 runs to 13 residues. Germline-derived CDR1 and CDR2 are SGHRS and YFSETQ. The specimen comprised peripheral blood, sampled on day 0 of AZD1222 vaccination. J is TRBJ2-7 and V is TRBV5-1, with 8 bases lining up with TRBD1. The sequence derives from an adult in good health. CDR3 in DNA: TGCGCCAGCACGTCGACAGGGGCCTACGAGCAGTACTTC. Translation: CASTSTGAYEQYF.